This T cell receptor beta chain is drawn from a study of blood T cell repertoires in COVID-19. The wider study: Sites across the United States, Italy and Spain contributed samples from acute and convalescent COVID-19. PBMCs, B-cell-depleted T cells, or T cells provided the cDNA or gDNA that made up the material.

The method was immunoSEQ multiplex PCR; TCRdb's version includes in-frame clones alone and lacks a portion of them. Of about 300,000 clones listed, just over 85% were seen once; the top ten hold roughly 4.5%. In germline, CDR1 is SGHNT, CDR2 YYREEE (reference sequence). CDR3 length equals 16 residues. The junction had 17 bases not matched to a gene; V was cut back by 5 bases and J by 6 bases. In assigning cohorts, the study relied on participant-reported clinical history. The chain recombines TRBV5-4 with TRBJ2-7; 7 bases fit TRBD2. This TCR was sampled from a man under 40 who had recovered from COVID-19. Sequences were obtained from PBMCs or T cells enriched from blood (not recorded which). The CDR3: CASRFRTSGTGGEQYF. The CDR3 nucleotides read TGTGCCAGCAGATTCCGAACCAGCGGGACCGGGGGCGAGCAGTACTTC.